Listed below are T cell receptor beta chains from one sample, sequenced in a study of a mutant IDH1 vaccine in newly diagnosed glioma. These TCRs are of unknown antigen specificity. Repertoires were generated with immunoSEQ multiplex PCR, while TCRdb's copy carries only in-frame clones and drops some. The data hold 55,000 to 65,000 clones, with approximately 84% observed a single time. Here the sequenced sample was PBMCs, taken from a glioma patient whose treatment included an IDH1 peptide vaccine. All receptors derive from a man aged 30-40 years with glioma. The CDR3 runs from the conserved cysteine through the conserved F or W. The D gene is left open where the match is weak. Some rows have no size entry. The others give once, few or many, or a class for an expanded clone.

d_gene,abundance,v_gene,j_gene,CDR3aa,CDR3nt
TRBD1,.,TRBV7-6,TRBJ2-7,CASSLGWQGASYEQYF,TGTGCCAGCAGCTTAGGATGGCAGGGGGCAAGTTACGAGCAGTACTTC
.,.,TRBV2,TRBJ1-1,CASSESFWAENTEAFF,TGTGCCAGCAGTGAGTCTTTTTGGGCCGAGAACACTGAAGCTTTCTTT
.,.,TRBV6-1,TRBJ1-4,CASSWRTNEKLFF,TGTGCCAGCAGTTGGAGAACTAATGAAAAACTGTTTTTT
.,.,TRBV4-1,TRBJ2-7,CASSQGSGNIYEQYF,TGCGCCAGCAGCCAAGGTAGCGGTAATATATACGAGCAGTACTTC
TRBD2,.,TRBV7-2,TRBJ2-1,CASSLWGTSYNEQFF,TGTGCCAGCAGCTTATGGGGGACTAGCTACAATGAGCAGTTCTTC
.,.,TRBV9,TRBJ2-7,CASSVNVGVHEQYF,TGTGCCAGCAGCGTCAACGTCGGGGTTCACGAGCAGTACTTC
TRBD1,.,TRBV5-8,TRBJ1-5,CASSSRDRGQPQHF,TGTGCCAGCAGCTCCCGGGACAGGGGTCAGCCCCAGCATTTT
.,.,TRBV11-3,TRBJ2-5,CASSVDYQETQYF,TGTGCCAGCAGCGTTGACTATCAAGAGACCCAGTACTTC
.,few,TRBV14,TRBJ1-1,CASSQRWSGRAEAFF,TGTGCCAGCAGCCAACGGTGGTCTGGGAGGGCTGAAGCTTTCTTT
.,.,TRBV5-1,TRBJ2-3,CASSLEGRRTDTQYF,TGCGCCAGCAGCTTGGAGGGACGGAGGACAGATACGCAGTATTTT
.,.,TRBV19,TRBJ1-5,CASSIGRRVTQPQHF,TGTGCCAGTAGTATAGGTAGGAGGGTGACGCAGCCCCAGCATTTT
TRBD1,.,TRBV28,TRBJ1-1,CASSSGTDSGAFF,TGTGCCAGCAGTTCCGGGACAGATAGTGGAGCTTTCTTT
.,.,TRBV7-9,TRBJ2-7,CASSPGTPGREQYF,TGTGCCAGCAGCCCCGGGACTCCGGGTCGCGAGCAGTACTTC
.,.,TRBV16,TRBJ1-2,CASLSVGIWYGYTF,TGTGCCAGCCTCTCCGTAGGGATTTGGTATGGCTACACCTTC
.,.,TRBV28,TRBJ1-6,CASSFPSGPYNSPLHF,TGTGCCAGCAGTTTTCCGTCAGGGCCATATAATTCACCCCTCCACTTT
TRBD1,.,TRBV4-1,TRBJ2-2,CASSQGTGGGELFF,TGCGCCAGCAGCCAGGGGACAGGGGGCGGGGAGCTGTTTTTT
.,few,TRBV2,TRBJ1-1,CASSTGRLNTEAFF,TGTGCCAGCAGTACCGGGAGGCTAAACACTGAAGCTTTCTTT
.,.,TRBV5-5,TRBJ2-7,CASSLVGYEQYF,TGTGCCAGCAGCTTGGTTGGCTACGAGCAGTACTTC
.,.,TRBV13,TRBJ2-7,CASRLQGTEQYF,TGTGCCAGCAGATTACAGGGTACCGAGCAGTACTTC
.,.,TRBV10-3,TRBJ2-2,CAISLEDYSTGELFF,TGTGCCATCAGTTTAGAGGACTACTCAACCGGGGAGCTGTTTTTT
.,.,TRBV5-1,TRBJ1-5,CASSLEVNQPQHF,TGCGCCAGCAGCTTGGAGGTGAATCAGCCCCAGCATTTT
TRBD1,once,TRBV5-4,TRBJ2-7,CASSFGQGTAYEQYF,TGTGCCAGCAGCTTCGGACAGGGCACAGCCTACGAGCAGTACTTC
.,.,TRBV5-1,TRBJ2-3,CTSSLEENPLTQYF,TGCACCAGCAGCTTGGAAGAGAATCCACTTACGCAGTATTTT
.,.,TRBV19,TRBJ2-7,CASSASQGRDEQYF,TGTGCCAGTAGTGCCTCACAGGGGAGGGACGAGCAGTACTTC